This TCR beta chain is drawn from a study of vaccination and CD4 T cells after COVID-19 (dated by TCRdb to 2021 to 2024). At the level of the whole study: Every convalescent patient had a positive nasal swab PCR test for SARS-CoV-2, with mild disease in about 9 patients and severe disease in one. The convalescent cohort included six males and four females, with two Hispanic individuals, seven Caucasians, two Asians and one multiracial person. The cultures were stimulated with overlapping spike peptide pools from SARS-CoV-2 and from the common cold coronaviruses HCoV-NL63, HCoV-OC43 and HCoV-229E. The time from the second vaccine dose to post-vaccine blood sampling had a median of around 72 days and ranged from about 12 to 250 days. Participants received two doses of either the Pfizer-BioNTech BNT162b2 vaccine (n=8) or the Moderna mRNA-1273 vaccine (n=2). In some eleven COVID-19 convalescent patients and a few infection-naive healthy vaccine recipients, researchers compared the spike-specific CD4+ TCR repertoire from before mRNA vaccination with the repertoire from after. Post-COVID blood samples were collected from convalescent patients a median of approximately 100 days after diagnosis, with a range of roughly 35 to 180 days. Control cultures received a CEFX viral epitope pool as the positive control, an HIV-1 Nef peptide pool as the negative control, or no peptide.

Libraries were built with PCR. DNA from cultured CD4+ T cells underwent TCR sequencing with the Oncomine TCR Beta short-read assay at the Johns Hopkins FTIC core. Genomic DNA was extracted from the cultured CD4+ T cells with the QIAamp micro DNA kit. Oncomine TCR Beta libraries made from cultured CD4+ T cells were pooled using unique dual indexes and sequenced on an Illumina iSeq 100. The study's own analysis went as follows. Non-productive sequences were filtered out, and CDR3s that did not start with C, did not end with F or W, or were shorter than 7 amino acids were discarded. Antigen-specific clonotypes were identified using the MANAFEST web application through comparison of peptide-stimulated wells with reference and other culture wells. For a clone to be called positive, the clone needed an FDR below 0.05, an odds ratio above 5, and a productive frequency above 0.1% in at least two of three replicate wells. Clonotypes that were significantly expanded in both SARS-CoV-2 spike wells and at least one common cold coronavirus spike condition were defined as cross-reactive. Levenshtein distances (stringdist) and unrooted phylogenetic trees (ape) in R version 3.6.1 were used to assess CDR3 homology. Clones were called with MiXCR by TCRdb after fastp trimmed the public reads at Q25, and only in-frame beta chains were retained. Identical CDR3 proteins give one entry, which carries the most common genes and DNA. TCRdb's processing, not the authors', yielded these V and J calls. The sample table holds about 13,000 distinct CDR3 sequences, of which roughly 43% were seen once. Roughly 9% of the sample goes to the ten largest clones.

Broad study findings and their caveats: The number of convalescent patients in the study was relatively small, and the study did not examine early timepoints following natural infection. In convalescent patients, nearly all vaccine-specific clones (304 of 307) were found to be mono-reactive for SARS-CoV-2 spike rather than cross-reactive with common cold coronaviruses. In convalescent patients, a median about 90% of post-vaccine SARS-CoV-2-reactive clones were detected only after vaccination, and vaccine-specific priming was suggested by this finding. The median count of SARS-CoV-2-reactive clonotypes went up from 20 to 25 after infection to approximately 40 after vaccination, although the change was not significant.

The sample's treatment or condition label is to be understood as: approximately nine-day PBMC culture with coronavirus spike peptide pools or control peptides (ViraFEST assay). To expand antigen-specific T cells with peptide pools and then pick out the expanded clonotypes through TCR sequencing, the study relied on the ViraFEST assay. The convalescent patients' positive SARS-CoV-2 PCR tests were from March to December 2020, which was before the Alpha, Beta and Delta variants emerged in the United States. Each well held roughly 2 million PBMCs cultured in IMDM containing roughly 5.4% human AB serum and approximately 9.6 IU/ml IL-2, with about 9.4 ug/ml peptide pools added. On days 3 and 7, half of the culture medium was replaced with fresh IL-2-containing medium. After around 11 days of culture, CD4+ T cells were isolated by negative selection using the EasySep CD4+ T cell isolation kit. Ficoll-Paque Plus gradient centrifugation was used to isolate PBMCs from whole blood, and the isolated PBMCs were then either used fresh or cryopreserved at -140C. Culture conditions were generally each tested in triplicate wells.

Worth noting for this clonotype: What this receptor recognizes is not known. Base qualities are not recorded, but no much larger clone differs from it by a single base.

The CDR3 goes from the cysteine to the phenylalanine over 13 residues. The CDR3 DNA has 39 bases and is translated from base 1. Trimming accounts for 6 bases at V and 5 bases at J, while the number of junction bases matched to no gene is 7. CDR1 and CDR2 (DFQATT, SNEGSKA) derive from the germline V gene (reference sequence). The sequence is built from TRBV20-1 and TRBJ2-5, with 9 bases aligning to TRBD1. Sequencing was performed on CD4+ T cells from blood, cultured in vitro. The TCR sequence derives from a human donor who had recovered from COVID-19. CDR3 reads: CSAPGTGFETQYF. The nucleotide sequence reads as follows: TGCAGTGCACCCGGGACAGGGTTCGAGACCCAGTACTTC.